This entry concerns a single T cell receptor beta chain. The data are from a study of shared clonotypes between healthy human individuals. Sequencing was performed with immunoSEQ multiplex PCR; in TCRdb, only in-frame clones are kept and a portion is missing. The sample contains approximately 2.3 million clones, 85% to 95% of which appear only once. With 5 bases clipped from V and 7 bases from J, the junction kept 3 bases outside the gene matches. The CDR3 runs 13 residues. Germline-derived CDR1 and CDR2 are SGHAT and FQNNGV. This chain connects TRBV11-2 to TRBJ2-2, with TRBD1 matching over 8 bases. The sequence derives from a young man in good health. Some clones in this sample may be carry-over from other donors' samples. What was sequenced was naive CD4+ T cells from PBMCs. Indicated subset: CD45RA+ positively selected. The DNA for the CDR3 is TGTGCCAGCAGCGACAGGGGAATCGGGGAGCTGTTTTTT. It translates to CASSDRGIGELFF.